This T cell receptor beta chain was captured in a study of beta chain features in type 1 diabetes. This clone was seen a handful of times. Of the isolated RNA, all was reverse transcribed, and so the sequenced material was expressed TCRB transcripts. TCRdb keeps only in-frame clones here, not all; method: immunoSEQ multiplex PCR. Of around 500,000 clones listed, roughly 10% are singletons. The source is a woman under 30 in good health. Sequencing was performed on naive CD4+ T cells from blood.

In DNA, the CDR3 is TGTGCCAGCAGTCTCGCCGGGACTACAAGCCAAGAGACCCAGTACTTC. Its translation: CASSLAGTTSQETQYF. The chain joins TRBV2 to TRBJ2-5; TRBD2 agrees at 7 bases. The V gene end was trimmed by 5 bases and the J gene end by 1 base; junction bases not matched to a gene: 10. Germline V gene data show CDR1 as SNHLY and CDR2 as FYNNEI. This CDR3 has 16 amino acids.